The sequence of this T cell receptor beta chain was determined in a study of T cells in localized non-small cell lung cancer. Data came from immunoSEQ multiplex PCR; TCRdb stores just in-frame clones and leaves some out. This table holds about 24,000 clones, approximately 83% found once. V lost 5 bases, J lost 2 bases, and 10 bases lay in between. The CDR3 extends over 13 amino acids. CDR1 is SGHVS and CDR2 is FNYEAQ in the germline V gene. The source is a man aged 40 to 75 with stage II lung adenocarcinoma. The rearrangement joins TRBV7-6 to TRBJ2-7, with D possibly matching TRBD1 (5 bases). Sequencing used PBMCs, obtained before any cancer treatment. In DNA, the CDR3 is TGTGCCAGCAGCCCCAGACAGACCTACGAGCAGTACTTC. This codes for CASSPRQTYEQYF.